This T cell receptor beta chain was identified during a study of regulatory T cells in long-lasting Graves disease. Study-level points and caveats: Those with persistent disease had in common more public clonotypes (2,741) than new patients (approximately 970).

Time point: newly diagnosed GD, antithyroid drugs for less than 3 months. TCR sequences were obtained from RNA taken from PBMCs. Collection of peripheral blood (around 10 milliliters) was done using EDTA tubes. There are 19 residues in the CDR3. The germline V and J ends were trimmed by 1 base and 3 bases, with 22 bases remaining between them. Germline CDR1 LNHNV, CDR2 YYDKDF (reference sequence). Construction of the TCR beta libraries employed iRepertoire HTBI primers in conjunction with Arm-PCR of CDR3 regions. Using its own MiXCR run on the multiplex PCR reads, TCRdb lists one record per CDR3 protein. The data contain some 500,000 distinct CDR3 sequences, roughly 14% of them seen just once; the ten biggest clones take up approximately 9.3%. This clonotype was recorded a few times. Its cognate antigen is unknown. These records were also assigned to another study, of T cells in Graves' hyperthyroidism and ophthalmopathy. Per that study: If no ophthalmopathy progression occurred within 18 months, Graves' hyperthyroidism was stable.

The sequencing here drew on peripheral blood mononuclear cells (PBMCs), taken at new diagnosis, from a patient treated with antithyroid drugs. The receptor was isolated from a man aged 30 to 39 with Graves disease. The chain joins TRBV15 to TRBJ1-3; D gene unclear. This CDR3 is CATSRVDRAESFFGNTIYF. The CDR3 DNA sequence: TGTGCCACCAGCAGAGTGGATCGGGCGGAGAGTTTTTTTGGAAACACCATATATTTT.